Shown below are 26 T cell receptor beta chains from a single sample sequenced in a study of shared clonotypes between healthy human individuals. The table came from immunoSEQ multiplex PCR; TCRdb's copy has only in-frame clones and leaves some out. Here the sample spans roughly 600,000 clones, 95% to 98% being singletons. Naive CD8 cells lacked CD45RO and underwent positive selection for CCR7, leaving out terminally differentiated effector memory CD45RA+ cells. The sequencing input was naive CD8+ T cells sorted from blood. The origin of the receptors is a man aged 25 to 40 in good health.

The chain carries TRBV9 and TRBJ2-2; 10 bases line up with TRBD2. The V segment lost 4 bases and the J segment 1 base; nucleotides outside the gene matches: 4. This CDR3 contains 16 residues. CDR1 and CDR2 from the germline V gene are SGDLS and YYNGEE. The CDR3 protein is CASSTVAGGNTGELFF. CDR3 DNA: TGTGCCAGCAGCACCGTAGCGGGAGGGAACACCGGGGAGCTGTTTTTT.

The rearrangement uses TRBV5-5 and TRBJ2-1; D is unresolved. Deletions cut 9 bases from V and 0 bases from J, with 22 bases between. The CDR3 contains 17 residues. Germline lookup yields CDR1 SGHKS and CDR2 YYEKEE (reference sequence). The CDR3 DNA sequence: TGTGCCACTGACGGACCGGACGTGACGAGCTCCTACAATGAGCAGTTCTTC. This codes for CATDGPDVTSSYNEQFF.

The V gene is TRBV7-8, the J gene TRBJ2-7; D is ambiguous. V shed 5 bases and J shed 2 bases, with 7 bases lying between them. The germline CDR1 and CDR2 sequences are SGHVS and FQNEAQ. The length of the CDR3 is 12 residues. The CDR3 DNA is TGTGCCAGCAGCGCAATGACCTACGAGCAGTACTTC. It encodes CASSAMTYEQYF.

The CDR3 coding sequence is TGTGCCAGCAGTTCATTGGGAAGGCGGGAGACCCAGTACTTC. It codes for CASSSLGRRETQYF. The V call is TRBV27, the J call TRBJ2-5; D remains unclear. V was pared by 4 bases and J by 5 bases, with 14 bases between. The CDR3 length is 14 residues. CDR1 and CDR2 from the germline V gene are MNHEY and SMNVEV (reference sequence).

V usage is TRBV7-3 and J usage is TRBJ2-3; tentative D call: TRBD2 (7 bases). The CDR3 has 19 residues. Germline CDR1 and CDR2: SGHTA and FQGTGA. The V end lost 4 bases, the J end lost 2 bases, and 25 bases lay between the germline ends. The CDR3 nucleotides read TGTGCCAGCAGCTCCCCCTCGGCCCTTGGGGGGGCCCTCACAGATACGCAGTATTTT. This translates into CASSSPSALGGALTDTQYF.

The V and J genes are TRBV7-2 and TRBJ2-7; D ambiguous. The CDR3 extends over 12 amino acids. The V gene lost 7 bases and the J gene lost 5 bases, with 12 bases spanning the gap. Germline V lookup: CDR1 SGHTA, CDR2 FQGNSA. CDR3 loop: CASIGWGDEQYF. The CDR3 nucleotides read TGTGCCAGCATCGGATGGGGTGACGAGCAGTACTTC.

This chain links TRBV5-6 with TRBJ1-4; no clear D gene. V was shortened by 2 bases and J by 0 bases, with 8 bases between the two germline ends. Germline V gene data show CDR1 as SGHDT and CDR2 as YYEEEE. The length of the CDR3 is 15 residues. CDR3 in DNA: TGTGCCAGCAGCTTTCGAGCTCCAACTAATGAAAAACTGTTTTTT. Translating gives CASSFRAPTNEKLFF.

The chain has TRBV7-9 and TRBJ2-1; D is undetermined. The ends were cut back, 3 bases at V and 7 bases at J, with 7 bases in the middle. Germline CDR1 SEHNR, CDR2 FQNEAQ (reference sequence). This CDR3 region has 12 residues. As DNA, the CDR3 is TGTGCCAGCAGCTTTGGATGGAATGAGCAGTTCTTC. Amino acid sequence: CASSFGWNEQFF.

This sequence joins TRBV12-5 and TRBJ1-1; TRBD1 might be the D (5 bases). Germline CDR1 reads LGHNT; CDR2 reads FRNRAP. Trimming stripped 6 bases from V and 7 bases from J, with 9 bases between. CDR3 size: 11 residues. The CDR3 sequence: CASGQGDEAFF. The CDR3 DNA reads as TGTGCTAGTGGGCAAGGGGATGAAGCTTTCTTT.

The chain carries TRBV7-9 and TRBJ2-1; 12 nucleotides align to TRBD2. The CDR3 totals 15 residues. CDR1 and CDR2 from the germline V gene are SEHNR and FQNEAQ (reference sequence). V lost 5 bases, J lost 4 bases, and 3 bases stayed unmatched. As DNA, the CDR3 is TGTGCCAGCAGCCTCACTAGCGGGAGGTACAATGAGCAGTTCTTC. It codes for CASSLTSGRYNEQFF.

Points on this clone: In the same sample, other DNA sequences code for this CDR3. This rearrangement joins TRBV6-5 to TRBJ2-1; 7 bases agree with TRBD1. The length of the CDR3 is 13 residues. The V segment lost 5 bases and the J segment 5 bases; nucleotides outside the gene matches: 3. Germline values: CDR1 MNHEY, CDR2 SVGAGI. In nucleotides, the CDR3 is TGTGCCAGCAGTAGGGACAGCAACAATGAGCAGTTCTTC. This gives the protein CASSRDSNNEQFF.

The gene calls are TRBV11-2 and TRBJ2-7; D is ambiguous. CDR1 and CDR2 from the germline V gene are SGHAT and FQNNGV. Trimming stripped 1 base from V and 4 bases from J, with 11 bases between. CDR3 size: 14 residues. The CDR3 nucleotides are TGTGCCAGCAGCTTAGTCCCAGTAGATTACGAGCAGTACTTC. Its translation: CASSLVPVDYEQYF. The full variable domain, completed using reference TRBV11-2 and TRBJ2-7, is EAGVAQSPRYKIIEKRQSVAFWCNPISGHATLYWYQQILGQGPKLLIQFQNNGVVDDSQLPKDRFSAERLKGVDSTLKIQPAKLEDSAVYLCASSLVPVDYEQYFGPGTRLTVT.

V usage is TRBV11-3 and J usage is TRBJ2-3; 8 bases line up with TRBD2. Germline CDR1 and CDR2: SGHNT and YENEEA. J was trimmed by 6 bases and V by 5 bases; bases with no gene match: 7. This CDR3 is built from 14 residues. CDR3 loop: CASSTREGPDTQYF. The CDR3 bases are TGTGCCAGCAGCACACGGGAGGGCCCCGATACGCAGTATTTT. Supplemented by reference TRBV11-3 and TRBJ2-3, the full variable domain reads EAGVVQSPRYKIIEKKQPVAFWCNPISGHNTLYWYLQNLGQGPELLIRYENEEAVDDSQLPKDRFSAERLKGVDSTLKIQPAELGDSAVYLCASSTREGPDTQYFGPGTRLTVL.

The V and J genes are TRBV2 and TRBJ2-1, with TRBD1 matching 7 bases. CDR1 SNHLY and CDR2 FYNNEI come from the germline V gene. Trimming removed 7 bases from V and 0 bases from J; junction bases left unmatched: 6. The CDR3 length is 15 residues. The CDR3 nucleotides read TGTGCCAGCAAGGCGACAGGGAGCTCCTACAATGAGCAGTTCTTC. Encoded protein: CASKATGSSYNEQFF.

This rearrangement joins TRBV7-3 to TRBJ1-1; the D is unclear. The CDR3 extends over 12 amino acids. CDR1 is SGHTA and CDR2 is FQGTGA in the germline V gene. The V and J ends lost 1 base and 7 bases respectively, with 7 bases between them. CDR3 DNA sequence: TGTGCCAGCAGCTTAATAGGTGGTGAAGCTTTCTTT. It is translated as CASSLIGGEAFF.

The genes are TRBV7-2 and TRBJ2-3; TRBD1 matches 7 bases. The CDR3 covers 15 residues. The V segment lost 1 base and the J segment 0 bases; nucleotides outside the gene matches: 1. Germline lookup yields CDR1 SGHTA and CDR2 FQGNSA. CDR3 region: CASSLGQGSTDTQYF. The CDR3 DNA reads TGTGCCAGCAGCTTAGGACAGGGAAGCACAGATACGCAGTATTTT.

This rearrangement joins TRBV7-9 to TRBJ2-5, with 8 nucleotides matching TRBD1. The CDR3 length is 14 residues. Trimming cost V 5 bases and J 1 base; bases outside gene matches: 3. Per the germline V gene, CDR1 is SEHNR and CDR2 is FQNEAQ (reference sequence). Here the CDR3 reads CASSTTGVQETQYF. The DNA of the CDR3 is TGTGCCAGCAGCACGACAGGGGTCCAAGAGACCCAGTACTTC.

This rearrangement joins TRBV27 to TRBJ2-7; D is unclear. The germline CDR1 and CDR2 sequences are MNHEY and SMNVEV (reference sequence). With 2 bases removed from V and 5 bases from J, the gap between germline ends came to 13 bases. The CDR3 has 14 amino acids. Here the CDR3 DNA reads TGTGCCAGCAGTTTAGCCCACCTTTCTAACGAGCAGTACTTC. This codes for CASSLAHLSNEQYF.

The chain recombines TRBV5-1 with TRBJ2-2, with 10 bases fitting TRBD1. From germline, CDR1 is SGHRS and CDR2 YFSETQ. The V segment lost 5 bases and the J segment 7 bases; nucleotides outside the gene matches: 11. The CDR3 has 16 amino acids. CDR3 coding DNA: TGCGCCAGCAGATTATTCGGGACAGGGGACATCGGGGAGCTGTTTTTT. It specifies CASRLFGTGDIGELFF.

The V call is TRBV6-5, the J call TRBJ2-1; 10 nucleotides align to TRBD1. CDR1 and CDR2 from the germline V gene are MNHEY and SVGAGI. This CDR3 is built from 14 residues. With V trimmed by 5 bases and J by 9 bases, 7 bases remained unmatched. The chain's CDR3 is CASSTGQGQFEQFF. Written as DNA, the CDR3 is TGTGCCAGCAGTACGGGACAGGGGCAATTTGAGCAGTTCTTC.

This clone was recorded once. The rearrangement links TRBV9 to TRBJ1-2; no clear D. The ends were cut back, 3 bases at V and 9 bases at J, with 6 bases in the middle. Germline assignment: CDR1 SGDLS and CDR2 YYNGEE. The CDR3 spans 10 residues. The CDR3 loop reads CASSGRRYTF. DNA of the CDR3: TGTGCCAGCAGCGGGCGTCGCTACACCTTC.

V gene TRBV29-1 combines with J gene TRBJ2-1; D unclear. The CDR3 spans 12 residues. Germline V gene sequence: CDR1 SQVTM, CDR2 ANQGSEA. Trimming left V 2 bases short and J 6 bases short, with 8 bases between. CDR3 sequence (DNA): TGCAGCGTTGAATTATGGGCCAATGAGCAGTTCTTC. Its translation is CSVELWANEQFF.

In nucleotides, the CDR3 is TGCAGCGTTGAAGACACTACAGGGGCCACTGGGGCCAACGTCCTGACTTTC. Its translation is CSVEDTTGATGANVLTF. The gene calls are TRBV29-1 and TRBJ2-6, with 7 bases matching TRBD1. With V trimmed by 0 bases and J by 2 bases, 7 bases remained unmatched. The CDR3 consists of 17 residues. Germline CDR1 is SQVTM and CDR2 is ANQGSEA.

The chain has TRBV5-1 and TRBJ2-2, with no clear D. Trimming stripped 0 bases from V and 1 base from J, with 7 bases between. The V gene's germline CDR1 is SGHRS and CDR2 YFSETQ. CDR3 length: 15 amino acids. The CDR3 loop reads CASSLANRNTGELFF. The CDR3 region has the DNA TGCGCCAGCAGCTTGGCGAACAGGAACACCGGGGAGCTGTTTTTT.

The CDR3 protein is CASSQDPRGSSYEQYF. The DNA of the CDR3 is TGTGCCAGCAGCCAAGATCCAAGGGGTAGCTCCTACGAGCAGTACTTC. The rearrangement links TRBV14 to TRBJ2-7, with D perhaps TRBD1 (5 bases). CDR1 and CDR2 (germline): SGHDN, FVKESK. Trimming cost V 0 bases and J 0 bases, with 12 bases left between them. This CDR3 is 16 amino acids long. The full variable domain, completed using reference TRBV14 and TRBJ2-7, is EAGVTQFPSHSVIEKGQTVTLRCDPISGHDNLYWYRRVMGKEIKFLLHFVKESKQDESGMPNNRFLAERTGGTYSTLKVQPAELEDSGVYFCASSQDPRGSSYEQYFGPGTRLTVT.

The chain combines TRBV6-5 with TRBJ1-2; 9 nucleotides match TRBD1. The V gene end was trimmed by 2 bases and the J gene end by 6 bases; junction bases not matched to a gene: 7. This CDR3 region has 15 residues. Germline CDR1 MNHEY, CDR2 SVGAGI. The CDR3 DNA reads TGTGCCAGCAGTTACGGGGGGACAGGGAGTGATGGCTACACCTTC. Its protein product is CASSYGGTGSDGYTF.